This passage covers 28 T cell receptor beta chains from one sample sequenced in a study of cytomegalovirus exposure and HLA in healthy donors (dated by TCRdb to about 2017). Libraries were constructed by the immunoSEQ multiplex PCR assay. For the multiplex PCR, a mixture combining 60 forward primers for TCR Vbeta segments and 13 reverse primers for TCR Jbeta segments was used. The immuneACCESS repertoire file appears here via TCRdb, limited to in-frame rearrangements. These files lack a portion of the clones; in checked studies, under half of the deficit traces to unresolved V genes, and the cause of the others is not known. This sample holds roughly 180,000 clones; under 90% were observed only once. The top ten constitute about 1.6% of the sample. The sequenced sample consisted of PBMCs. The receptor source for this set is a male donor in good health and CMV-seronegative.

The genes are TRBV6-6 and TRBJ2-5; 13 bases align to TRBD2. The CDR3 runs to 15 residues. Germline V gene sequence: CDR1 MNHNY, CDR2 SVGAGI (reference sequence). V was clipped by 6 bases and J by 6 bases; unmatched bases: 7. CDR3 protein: CASRPGTSGIQTQYF. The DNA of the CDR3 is TGTGCCAGCAGACCCGGGACTAGCGGGATCCAGACCCAGTACTTC.

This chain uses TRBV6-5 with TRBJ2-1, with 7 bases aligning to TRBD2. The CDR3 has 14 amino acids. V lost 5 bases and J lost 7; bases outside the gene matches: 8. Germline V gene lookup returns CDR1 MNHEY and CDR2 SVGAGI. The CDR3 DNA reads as TGTGCCAGCAGTAGGGGCCTAGCGGAAAATGAGCAGTTCTTC. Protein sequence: CASSRGLAENEQFF.

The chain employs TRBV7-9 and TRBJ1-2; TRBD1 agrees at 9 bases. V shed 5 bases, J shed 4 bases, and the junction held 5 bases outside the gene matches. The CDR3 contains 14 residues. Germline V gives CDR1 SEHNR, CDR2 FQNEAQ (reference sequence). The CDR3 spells CASSQQGAGYGYTF. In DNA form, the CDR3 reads TGTGCCAGCAGCCAACAGGGGGCGGGCTATGGCTACACCTTC.

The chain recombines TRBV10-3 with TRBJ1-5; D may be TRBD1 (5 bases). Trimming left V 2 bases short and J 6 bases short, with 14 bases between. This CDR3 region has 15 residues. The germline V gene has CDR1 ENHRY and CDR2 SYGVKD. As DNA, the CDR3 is TGTGCCATCAGTGAGGGCAGCGATAGGGGTCAGCCCCAGCATTTT. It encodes CAISEGSDRGQPQHF.

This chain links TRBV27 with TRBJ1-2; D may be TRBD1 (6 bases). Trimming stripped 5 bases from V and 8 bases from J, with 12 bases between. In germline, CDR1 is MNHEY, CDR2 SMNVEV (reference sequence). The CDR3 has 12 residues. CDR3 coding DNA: TGTGCCAGCAGTGCCGGGACAAAAGGCTACACCTTC. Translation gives CASSAGTKGYTF.

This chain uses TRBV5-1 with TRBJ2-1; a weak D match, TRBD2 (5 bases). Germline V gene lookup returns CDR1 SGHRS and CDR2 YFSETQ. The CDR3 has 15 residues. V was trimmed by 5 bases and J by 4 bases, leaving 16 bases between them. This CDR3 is CASRPRPLAYNEQFF. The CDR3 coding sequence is TGCGCCAGCAGGCCCCGGCCTCTAGCTTACAATGAGCAGTTCTTC.

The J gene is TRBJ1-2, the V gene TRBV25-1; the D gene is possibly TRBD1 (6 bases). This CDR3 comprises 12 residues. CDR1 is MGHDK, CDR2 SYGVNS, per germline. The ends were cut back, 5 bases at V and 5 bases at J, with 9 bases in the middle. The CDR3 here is CASSRTDYGYTF. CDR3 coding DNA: TGTGCCAGCAGTCGGACAGATTATGGCTACACCTTC.

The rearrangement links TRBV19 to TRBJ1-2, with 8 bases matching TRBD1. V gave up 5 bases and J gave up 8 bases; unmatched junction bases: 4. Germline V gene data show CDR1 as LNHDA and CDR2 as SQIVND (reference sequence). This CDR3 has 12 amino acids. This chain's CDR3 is CASSRTGPGYTF. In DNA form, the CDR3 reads TGTGCCAGTAGTCGGACAGGGCCCGGCTACACCTTC.

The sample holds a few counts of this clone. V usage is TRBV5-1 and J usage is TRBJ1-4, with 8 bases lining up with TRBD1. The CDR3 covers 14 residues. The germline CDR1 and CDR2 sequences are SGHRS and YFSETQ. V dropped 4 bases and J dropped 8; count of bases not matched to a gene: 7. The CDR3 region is CASSPGQEFEKLFF. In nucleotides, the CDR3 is TGCGCCAGCAGCCCGGGACAGGAGTTCGAAAAACTGTTTTTT.

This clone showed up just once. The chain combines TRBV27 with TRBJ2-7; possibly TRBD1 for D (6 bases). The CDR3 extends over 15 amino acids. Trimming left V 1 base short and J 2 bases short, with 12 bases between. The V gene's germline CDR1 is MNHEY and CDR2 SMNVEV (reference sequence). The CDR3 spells CASSLFGTFPYEQYF. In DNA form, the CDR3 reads TGTGCCAGCAGTTTATTTGGGACATTTCCCTACGAGCAGTACTTC.

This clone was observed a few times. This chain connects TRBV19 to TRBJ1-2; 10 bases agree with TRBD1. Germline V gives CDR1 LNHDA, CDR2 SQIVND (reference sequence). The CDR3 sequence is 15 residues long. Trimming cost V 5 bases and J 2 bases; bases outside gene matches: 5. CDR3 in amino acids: CASSSGGQGNYGYTF. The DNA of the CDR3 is TGTGCCAGTAGTTCCGGGGGACAGGGGAACTATGGCTACACCTTC.

CDR3 sequence: CASSYIAGGLQNIQYF. The DNA of the CDR3 is TGCGCCAGCAGCTATATAGCGGGGGGCCTGCAAAACATTCAGTACTTC. The rearrangement uses TRBV5-1 and TRBJ2-4, with 10 positions matching TRBD2. Looked up from germline, CDR1 is SGHRS and CDR2 is YFSETQ. There are 16 residues in the CDR3. V shed 3 bases and J 5 bases; nucleotides not matched to a gene: 8.

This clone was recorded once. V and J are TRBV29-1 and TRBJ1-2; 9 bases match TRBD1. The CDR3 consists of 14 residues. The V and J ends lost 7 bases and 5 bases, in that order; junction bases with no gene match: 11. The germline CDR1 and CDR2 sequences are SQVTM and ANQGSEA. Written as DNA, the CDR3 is TGCAGCGCCGAGGTTGGCGGACAGGGGTATGGCTACACCTTC. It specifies CSAEVGGQGYGYTF. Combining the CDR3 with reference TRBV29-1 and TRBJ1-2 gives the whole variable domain SAVISQKPSRDICQRGTSLTIQCQVDSQVTMMFWYRQQPGQSLTLIATANQGSEATYESGFVIDKFPISRPNLTFSTLTVSNMSPEDSSIYLCSAEVGGQGYGYTFGSGTRLTVV.

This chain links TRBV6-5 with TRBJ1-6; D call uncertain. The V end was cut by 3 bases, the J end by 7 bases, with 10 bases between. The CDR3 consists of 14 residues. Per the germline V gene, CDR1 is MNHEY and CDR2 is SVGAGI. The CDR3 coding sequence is TGTGCCAGCAGTTATACGGACTCCAATTCACCCCTCCACTTT. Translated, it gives CASSYTDSNSPLHF.

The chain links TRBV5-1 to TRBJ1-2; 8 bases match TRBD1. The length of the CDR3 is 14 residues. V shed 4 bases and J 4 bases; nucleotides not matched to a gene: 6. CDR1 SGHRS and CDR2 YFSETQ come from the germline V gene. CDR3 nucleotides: TGCGCCAGCAGCGCCGGGGACAGGTCCTATGGCTACACCTTC. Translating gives CASSAGDRSYGYTF.

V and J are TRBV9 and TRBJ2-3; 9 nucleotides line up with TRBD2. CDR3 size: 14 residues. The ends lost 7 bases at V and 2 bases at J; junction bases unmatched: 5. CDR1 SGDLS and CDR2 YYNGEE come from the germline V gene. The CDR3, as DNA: TGTGCCAGCGGCCTAGCGGGGAACACAGATACGCAGTATTTT. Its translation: CASGLAGNTDTQYF.

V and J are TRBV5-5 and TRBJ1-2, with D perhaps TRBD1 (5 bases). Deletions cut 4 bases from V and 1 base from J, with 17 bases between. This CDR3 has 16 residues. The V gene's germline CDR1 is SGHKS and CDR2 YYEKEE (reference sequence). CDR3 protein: CASSLGTARLNYGYTF. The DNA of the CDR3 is TGTGCCAGCAGCCTCGGGACTGCTAGACTTAACTATGGCTACACCTTC.

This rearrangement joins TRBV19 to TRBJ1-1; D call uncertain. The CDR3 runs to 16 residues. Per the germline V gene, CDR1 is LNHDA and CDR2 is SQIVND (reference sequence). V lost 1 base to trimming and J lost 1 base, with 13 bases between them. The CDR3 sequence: CASSIVERVKNTEAFF. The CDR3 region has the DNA TGTGCCAGTAGTATAGTAGAACGGGTGAAGAACACTGAAGCTTTCTTT.

CDR3 amino acids: CASSSGGASTEAFF. As DNA, the CDR3 is TGCGCCAGCAGCTCGGGGGGCGCTAGCACTGAAGCTTTCTTT. The chain combines TRBV5-1 with TRBJ1-1; D might be TRBD1 (6 bases). CDR1 SGHRS and CDR2 YFSETQ come from the germline V gene. The CDR3 contains 14 residues. V was trimmed by 3 bases and J by 4 bases, leaving 13 bases between them.

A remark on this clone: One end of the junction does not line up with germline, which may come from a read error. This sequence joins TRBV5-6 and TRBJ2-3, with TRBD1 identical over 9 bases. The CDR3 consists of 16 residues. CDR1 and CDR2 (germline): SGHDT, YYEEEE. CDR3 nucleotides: TGTGCCAGCAGCTTGACAGGGGGCACAAGCACAGATACGCGGTATTTT. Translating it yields CASSLTGGTSTDTRYF. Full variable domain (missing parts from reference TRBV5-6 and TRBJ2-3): DAGVTQSPTHLIKTRGQQVTLRCSPKSGHDTVSWYQQALGQGPQFIFQYYEEEERQRGNFPDRFSGHQFPNYSSELNVNALLLGDSALYLCASSLTGGTSTDTRYFGPGTRLTVL.

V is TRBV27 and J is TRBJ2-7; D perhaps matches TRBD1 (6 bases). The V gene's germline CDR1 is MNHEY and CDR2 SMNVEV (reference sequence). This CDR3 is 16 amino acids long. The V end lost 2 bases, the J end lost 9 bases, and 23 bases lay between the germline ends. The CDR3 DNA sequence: TGTGCCAGCAGTTTACTCCCCATGACCCGCCTAGGGGGGCAGTACTTC. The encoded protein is CASSLLPMTRLGGQYF.

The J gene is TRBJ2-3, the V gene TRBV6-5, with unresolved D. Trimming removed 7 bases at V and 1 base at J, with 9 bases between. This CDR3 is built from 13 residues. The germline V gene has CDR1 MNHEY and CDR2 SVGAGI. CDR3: CASTRRGTDTQYF. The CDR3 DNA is TGTGCCAGCACTAGACGAGGCACAGATACGCAGTATTTT.

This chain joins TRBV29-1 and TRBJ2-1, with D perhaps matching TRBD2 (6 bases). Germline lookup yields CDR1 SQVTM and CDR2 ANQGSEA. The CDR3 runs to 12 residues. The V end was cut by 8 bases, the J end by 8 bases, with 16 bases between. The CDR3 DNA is TGCAGCTTCCTCGGGGGTTTCGATGAGCAGTTCTTC. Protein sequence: CSFLGGFDEQFF.

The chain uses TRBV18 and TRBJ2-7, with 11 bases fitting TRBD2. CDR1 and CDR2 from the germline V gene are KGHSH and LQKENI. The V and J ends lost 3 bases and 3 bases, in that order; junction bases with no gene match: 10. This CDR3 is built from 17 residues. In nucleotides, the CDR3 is TGTGCCAGCTCACCCCAAGAAGTGGGGACTAGCGGCTACGAGCAGTACTTC. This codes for CASSPQEVGTSGYEQYF.

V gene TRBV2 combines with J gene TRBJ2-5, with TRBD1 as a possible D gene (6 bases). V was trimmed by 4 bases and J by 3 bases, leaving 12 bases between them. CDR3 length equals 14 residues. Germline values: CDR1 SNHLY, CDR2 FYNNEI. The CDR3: CASSGQGKKETQYF. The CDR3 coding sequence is TGTGCCAGCAGTGGGCAGGGGAAAAAAGAGACCCAGTACTTC.

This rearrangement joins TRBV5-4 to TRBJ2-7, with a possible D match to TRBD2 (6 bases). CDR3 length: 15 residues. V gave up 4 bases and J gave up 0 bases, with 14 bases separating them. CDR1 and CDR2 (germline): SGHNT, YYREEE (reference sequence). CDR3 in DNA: TGTGCCAGCAGCCAGGGAGGCAGTACCTCCTACGAGCAGTACTTC. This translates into CASSQGGSTSYEQYF.

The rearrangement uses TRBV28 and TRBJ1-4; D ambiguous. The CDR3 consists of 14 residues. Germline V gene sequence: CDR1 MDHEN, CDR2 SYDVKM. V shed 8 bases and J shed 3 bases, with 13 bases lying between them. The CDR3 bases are TGTGCCAGCCGTACAGTAATGGCTAATGAAAAACTGTTTTTT. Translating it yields CASRTVMANEKLFF.

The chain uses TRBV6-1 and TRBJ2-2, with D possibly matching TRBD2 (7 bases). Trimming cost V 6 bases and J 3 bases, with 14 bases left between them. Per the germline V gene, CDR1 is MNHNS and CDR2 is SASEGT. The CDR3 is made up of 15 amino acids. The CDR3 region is CASRGGGSYTGELFF. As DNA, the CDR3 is TGTGCCAGCAGAGGGGGAGGGTCATACACCGGGGAGCTGTTTTTT.